The clone carrying this T cell receptor (beta chain) was seen repeatedly, ten times or more. Germline CDR1 and CDR2: SGHNT and YENEEA. Trimming at V came to 3 bases and at J to 4 bases, leaving 9 bases not matched to a gene. This CDR3 contains 16 residues. The entry originates in a study of PD-L1 blockade in urothelial cancer. Study-wide context: Atezolizumab 1,200 mg was given intravenously every 3 weeks, starting 2014. Blood was subjected to analysis at 3 weeks (second dose) and 6 weeks following treatment start.

Between 1 and 8 samples, pretreatment and on-treatment, were given by each patient. Each PCR contained spiked-in synthetic TCR analog templates. Generated by immunoSEQ multiplex PCR, the TCRdb table keeps only in-frame clones and is missing some. This table holds 50,000 to 55,000 clones, roughly 77% found once. This chain links TRBV11-3 with TRBJ1-1; 9 nucleotides line up with TRBD1. The receptor was derived from a man aged 70-80 years with urothelial cancer. The specimen was PBMCs, collected around atezolizumab (anti-PD-L1) treatment. CDR3 DNA sequence: TGTGCCAGCAGCTTCGCCACAGGGGGCGCGGGCACTGAAGCTTTCTTT. Translated: CASSFATGGAGTEAFF.